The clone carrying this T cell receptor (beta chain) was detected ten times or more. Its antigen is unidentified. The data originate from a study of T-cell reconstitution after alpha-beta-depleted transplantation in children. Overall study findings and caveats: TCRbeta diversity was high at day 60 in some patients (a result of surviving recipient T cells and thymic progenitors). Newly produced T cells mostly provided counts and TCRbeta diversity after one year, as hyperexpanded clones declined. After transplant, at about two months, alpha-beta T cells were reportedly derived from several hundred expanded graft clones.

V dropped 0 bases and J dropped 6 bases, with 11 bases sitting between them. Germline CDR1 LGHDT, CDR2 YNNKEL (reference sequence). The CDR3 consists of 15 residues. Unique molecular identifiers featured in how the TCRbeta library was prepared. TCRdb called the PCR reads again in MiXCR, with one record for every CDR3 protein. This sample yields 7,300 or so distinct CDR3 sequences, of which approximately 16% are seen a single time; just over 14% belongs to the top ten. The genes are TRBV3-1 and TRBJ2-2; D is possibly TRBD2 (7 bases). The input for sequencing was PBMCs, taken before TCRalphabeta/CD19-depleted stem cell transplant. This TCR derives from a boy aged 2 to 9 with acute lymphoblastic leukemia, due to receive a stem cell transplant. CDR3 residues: CASSQEGGGAGELFF. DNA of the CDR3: TGTGCCAGCAGCCAAGAGGGGGGGGGCGCCGGGGAGCTGTTTTTT.